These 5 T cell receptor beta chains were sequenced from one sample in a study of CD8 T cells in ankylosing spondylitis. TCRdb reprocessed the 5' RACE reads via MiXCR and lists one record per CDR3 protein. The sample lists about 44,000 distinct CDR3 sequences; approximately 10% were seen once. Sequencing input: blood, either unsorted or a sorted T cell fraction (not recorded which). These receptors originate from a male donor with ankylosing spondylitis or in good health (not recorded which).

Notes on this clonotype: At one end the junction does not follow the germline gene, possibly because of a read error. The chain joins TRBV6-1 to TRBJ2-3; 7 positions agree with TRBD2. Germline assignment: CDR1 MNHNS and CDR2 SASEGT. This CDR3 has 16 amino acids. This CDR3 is CASKPQPSGSTGTQYF. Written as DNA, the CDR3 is TGTGCCAGCAAACCCCAACCTAGCGGCAGCACAGGTACGCAGTATTTT.

Here the CDR3 reads CAWSGRVRRVTQYF. The CDR3 coding sequence is TGTGCCTGGAGTGGCAGGGTTCGGCGAGTGACCCAGTACTTC. The chain links TRBV30 to TRBJ2-5; TRBD1 might be the D (5 bases). Germline V gene data show CDR1 as GTSNPN and CDR2 as SVGIG (reference sequence). V was trimmed by 1 base and J by 7 bases, leaving 16 bases between them. CDR3 length: 14 residues.

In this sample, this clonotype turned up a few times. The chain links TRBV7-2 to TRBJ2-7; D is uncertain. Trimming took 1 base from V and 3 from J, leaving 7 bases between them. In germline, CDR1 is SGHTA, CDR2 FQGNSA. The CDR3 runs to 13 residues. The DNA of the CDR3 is TGTGCCAGCAGCTTAGGAGTTCTCTACGAGCAGTACTTC. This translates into CASSLGVLYEQYF.

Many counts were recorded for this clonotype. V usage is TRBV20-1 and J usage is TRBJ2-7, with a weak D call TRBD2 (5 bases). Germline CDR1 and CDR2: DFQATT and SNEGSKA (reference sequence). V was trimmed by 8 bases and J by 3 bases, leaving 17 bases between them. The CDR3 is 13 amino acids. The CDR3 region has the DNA TGCAGTTCCGAGGGTCCCAGCCTCTACGAGCAGTACTTC. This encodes CSSEGPSLYEQYF.

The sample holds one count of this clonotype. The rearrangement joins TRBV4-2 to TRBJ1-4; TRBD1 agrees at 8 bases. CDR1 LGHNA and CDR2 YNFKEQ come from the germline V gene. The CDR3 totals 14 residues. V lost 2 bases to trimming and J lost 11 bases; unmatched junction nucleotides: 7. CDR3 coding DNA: TGTGCCAGCAGCCAACTCGCAGGGGGCGAGAAACTGTTTTTT. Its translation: CASSQLAGGEKLFF.